Listed below are T cell receptor beta chains from one sample, sequenced in a study of radiotherapy plus CTLA-4 blockade in lung cancer. Profiling relied on immunoSEQ multiplex PCR, and the TCRdb table lists in-frame clones only, not all of them. Of tens of thousands of clones in the sample, 60% to 85% were seen once. Specimen: peripheral blood, collected from a patient treated with radiotherapy plus ipilimumab. The receptors were sampled from a human donor with non-small cell lung cancer who had a partial response to radiotherapy plus ipilimumab. Some clones in this sample may be carry-over from other donors' samples. Each CDR3 is given without its conserved first and last residue.

j_call | v_call | cdr3_aa
TRBJ1-3 | TRBV6-5 | ASRVGASSGNTIY
TRBJ2-1 | TRBV11-1 | ASSERTGVSYNEQF
TRBJ1-5 | TRBV6-6 | ASSTRQGLNQPQH
TRBJ2-7 | TRBV5-1 | ASSSPGQSYEQY
TRBJ2-7 | TRBV15 | ATSNSLEQY
TRBJ1-2 | TRBV27 | ASRTEPYGYT
TRBJ2-7 | TRBV6-5 | ASRLLRAGGYEQY
TRBJ1-5 | TRBV7-9 | ASSPPDQPQH
. | TRBV27 | ASSSQTTYRSSYEQY
TRBJ2-2 | TRBV30 | AWGGQGSFGELF